The rows below give T cell receptor beta chains drawn from one sample of a study of beta chain features in type 1 diabetes. Repertoires were generated with immunoSEQ multiplex PCR, while TCRdb's copy carries only in-frame clones and drops some. The sample contains roughly 400,000 clones, about 14% of which appear only once. The source material was naive CD4+ T cells from blood. The receptors stem from a young woman in good health. Each CDR3 is given with its conserved first and last residue. Fields, in order: clone size, V gene, J gene, D gene, CDR3 protein, CDR3 DNA. The D gene is left open where the match is weak. Where a row states a size, it is once, few, many or the class of an expanded clone; other rows omit it.

-	TRBV27	TRBJ1-2	TRBD1	CASSSQGARDGYTF	TGTGCCAGCAGTTCGCAGGGGGCAAGAGATGGCTACACCTTC
few	TRBV30	TRBJ1-2	-	CASDRPYGYTF	TGTGCCTCTGACAGGCCCTATGGCTACACCTTC
few	TRBV25-1	TRBJ2-5	TRBD2	CASRASGTETQYF	TGTGCCAGCAGGGCTAGCGGGACAGAGACCCAGTACTTC
-	TRBV9	TRBJ2-1	-	CASSVVSRGEQFF	TGTGCCAGCAGCGTAGTCAGCCGAGGTGAGCAGTTCTTC
once	TRBV2	TRBJ2-7	-	CASSSGFYEQYF	TGTGCCAGCAGCTCGGGGTTCTACGAGCAGTACTTC
-	TRBV7-9	TRBJ2-3	TRBD1	CASSPGQGQGTDTQYF	TGTGCCAGCAGCCCCGGACAGGGCCAAGGCACAGATACGCAGTATTTT
few	TRBV30	TRBJ2-7	TRBD2	CAWSALGASGSYEQYF	TGTGCCTGGAGTGCCCTCGGTGCTAGCGGGAGCTACGAGCAGTACTTC
few	TRBV30	TRBJ2-7	-	CAWSVRQVSYEQYF	TGTGCCTGGAGTGTACGACAGGTCTCCTACGAGCAGTACTTC
-	TRBV6-5	TRBJ2-7	TRBD2	CASRASGSSYEQYF	TGTGCCAGCAGGGCTAGCGGGAGCTCCTACGAGCAGTACTTC
few	TRBV27	TRBJ1-5	TRBD1	CASSLSATGGYQPQHF	TGTGCCAGCAGTTTATCAGCGACAGGGGGCTATCAGCCCCAGCATTTT
-	TRBV29-1	TRBJ1-2	-	CSIYGGDGYTF	TGCAGCATTTACGGGGGGGACGGCTACACCTTC
few	TRBV29-1	TRBJ2-7	-	CSAALGDPYEQYF	TGCAGCGCCGCCCTGGGCGACCCCTACGAGCAGTACTTC
-	TRBV20-1	TRBJ2-7	-	CSALSGYEQYF	TGCAGTGCCCTGAGCGGCTACGAGCAGTACTTC
-	TRBV18	TRBJ2-3	TRBD2	CASSPAGVLDTQYF	TGTGCCAGCTCACCGGCGGGAGTATTAGATACGCAGTATTTT
-	TRBV18	TRBJ1-1	-	CASSPIEDTEAFF	TGTGCCAGCTCACCTATTGAGGACACTGAAGCTTTCTTT
-	TRBV7-2	TRBJ1-2	TRBD1	CASSYDRARGGYTF	TGTGCCAGCAGCTATGACAGGGCAAGAGGTGGCTACACCTTC
-	TRBV5-8	TRBJ2-5	-	CASSLQGQETQYF	TGTGCCAGCAGCTTACAGGGACAAGAGACCCAGTACTTC
-	TRBV30	TRBJ2-1	-	CAWSGSPPGSSYNEQFF	TGTGCCTGGAGCGGGAGCCCTCCAGGAAGCTCCTACAATGAGCAGTTCTTC
few	TRBV11-1	TRBJ2-3	TRBD2	CASSPGTRGTDTQYF	TGTGCCAGCAGCCCTGGGACTAGGGGCACAGATACGCAGTATTTT
-	TRBV29-1	TRBJ2-7	TRBD1	CSGSGTGASYEQYF	TGCAGCGGCTCCGGGACAGGGGCCTCCTACGAGCAGTACTTC
few	TRBV7-3	TRBJ2-1	-	CASSSDLWDEQFF	TGTGCCAGCAGCTCTGACTTGTGGGATGAGCAGTTCTTC